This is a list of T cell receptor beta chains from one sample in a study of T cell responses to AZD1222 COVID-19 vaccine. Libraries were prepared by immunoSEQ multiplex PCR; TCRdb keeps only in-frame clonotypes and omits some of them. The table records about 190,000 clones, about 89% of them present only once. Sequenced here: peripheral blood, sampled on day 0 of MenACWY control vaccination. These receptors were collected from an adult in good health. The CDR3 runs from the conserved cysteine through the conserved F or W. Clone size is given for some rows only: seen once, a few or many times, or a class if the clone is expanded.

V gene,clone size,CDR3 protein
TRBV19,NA,CASSFGTGPYEQYF
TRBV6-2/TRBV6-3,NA,CASSQQGNQETQYF
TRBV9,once,CASSVAMHTDTQYF
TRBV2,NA,CASSEGTSGGNTGELFF
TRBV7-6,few,CASSLPGGITGELFF
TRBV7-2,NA,CASSFSRSRGAGEETQYF
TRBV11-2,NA,CASSLATGGLRGGYTF
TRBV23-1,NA,CASSQAGTGDTEAFF
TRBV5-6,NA,CASCPTPGVGANVLTF
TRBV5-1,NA,CASSVWGPAYEQYF
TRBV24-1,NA,CATSDFDRGYGYTF
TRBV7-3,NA,CASSPASGVNGELFF
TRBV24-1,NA,CATSDRQGRGTYNEQFF
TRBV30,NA,CAWSVLGDEQYF
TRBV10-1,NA,CASIPSRTGYSNQPQHF